The 20 T cell receptor beta chains listed next were all sequenced from one sample in a study of T cells after yellow fever vaccination. TCRdb used MiXCR to reprocess the 5' RACE reads, holding one entry per CDR3 protein. The sample has 100,000 to 150,000 distinct CDR3 sequences, about 7% seen once; the top ten hold around 2.6%. The sequencing used CD4+ T cells sorted from PBMCs, collected around 10 days after the first yellow fever vaccination. The receptors derive from a man between 18 and 29 years old who received the YFV17D yellow fever vaccine.

Many counts were recorded for this clonotype. The chain joins TRBV4-3 to TRBJ2-5, with D possibly matching TRBD2 (6 bases). This CDR3 is 15 amino acids long. Per germline, CDR1 LGHNA and CDR2 YSLEER. V lost 1 base, J lost 1 base, and 10 bases lay in between. CDR3 coding DNA: TGCGCCAGCAGCCAAGGAGGAGGGATCCAAGAGACCCAGTACTTC. Translation gives CASSQGGGIQETQYF.

The table lists this clonotype with many counts. The chain recombines TRBV29-1 with TRBJ2-1; 9 bases match TRBD2. The CDR3 is 14 amino acids. From germline, CDR1 is SQVTM and CDR2 ANQGSEA. Unmatched junction bases numbered 9, after V lost 3 bases and J lost 9 bases. DNA of the CDR3: TGCAGCGTTGAGGCGCGGGGGGGCCTGGCTGAGCAGTTCTTC. It specifies CSVEARGGLAEQFF.

Of note for this clonotype: A read error may explain this, as a much larger clone is one base away. The chain combines TRBV6-5 with TRBJ2-3; no reliable D call. The V gene lost 4 bases and the J gene lost 7 bases, with 9 bases spanning the gap. CDR3 length: 12 amino acids. The germline V gene encodes CDR1 MNHEY and CDR2 SVGAGI. This CDR3 is CASSSDTNTQYF. The DNA of the CDR3 is TGTGCCAGCAGTTCGGATACAAATACGCAGTATTTT.

This clonotype showed up many times. The CDR3 bases are TGTGCCAGCAGCCTTCGGGGGGGTAGAGTGAACACTGAAGCTTTCTTT. Its protein product is CASSLRGGRVNTEAFF. This rearrangement joins TRBV7-2 to TRBJ1-1, with a possible D match to TRBD1 (5 bases). With 5 bases removed from V and 0 bases from J, the gap between germline ends came to 16 bases. This CDR3 region has 16 residues. Per the germline V gene, CDR1 is SGHTA and CDR2 is FQGNSA.

This clonotype was found many times. The V and J genes are TRBV5-5 and TRBJ2-3; D not certain. V was shortened by 2 bases and J by 2 bases, with 3 bases between the two germline ends. The CDR3 totals 12 residues. Germline V gene data show CDR1 as SGHKS and CDR2 as YYEKEE (reference sequence). CDR3 sequence (DNA): TGTGCCAGCAGCTTTAACACAGATACGCAGTATTTT. Amino acids: CASSFNTDTQYF.

This clonotype has more than one count but fewer than ten. The chain uses TRBV27 and TRBJ2-5; no clear D gene. The CDR3 extends over 14 amino acids. Germline assignment: CDR1 MNHEY and CDR2 SMNVEV (reference sequence). V lost 3 bases, J lost 5 bases, and 13 bases lay in between. The chain's CDR3 is CASSFGPSAETQYF. The CDR3 bases are TGTGCCAGCAGTTTCGGCCCATCTGCGGAGACCCAGTACTTC.

The V gene is TRBV14, the J gene TRBJ2-5; either TRBD1 or TRBD2 may fit D (6 bases each). The CDR3 is made up of 15 amino acids. Trimming pared 2 bases from V and 4 bases from J, leaving 14 bases between. Germline CDR1 and CDR2: SGHDN and FVKESK. Written as DNA, the CDR3 is TGTGCCAGCAGCCAAATCAGGGGAGGCGGAGAGACCCAGTACTTC. Its translation is CASSQIRGGGETQYF.

This clonotype was recorded at least ten times. This chain joins TRBV6-5 and TRBJ2-6; D remains unclear. Germline V gene data show CDR1 as MNHEY and CDR2 as SVGAGI. The CDR3 spans 16 residues. The V end was cut by 1 base, the J end by 1 base, with 8 bases between. CDR3 nucleotide sequence: TGTGCCAGCAGTTACTTCGGAACATCTGGGGCCAACGTCCTGACTTTC. The encoded protein is CASSYFGTSGANVLTF.

This clonotype occurred many times. V is TRBV15 and J is TRBJ1-3, with 7 bases lining up with TRBD1. The CDR3 is 15 amino acids. The V segment lost 3 bases and the J segment 2 bases; nucleotides outside the gene matches: 4. Germline assignment: CDR1 LNHNV and CDR2 YYDKDF (reference sequence). For the CDR3, the DNA is TGTGCCACCAGCAGCAGGGGGGTCGCTGGAAACACCATATATTTT. This encodes CATSSRGVAGNTIYF.

The chain combines TRBV6-5 with TRBJ1-2; TRBD1 matches at 9 bases. The CDR3 spans 15 residues. V lost 2 bases and J lost 2; bases outside the gene matches: 3. Germline assignment: CDR1 MNHEY and CDR2 SVGAGI. The CDR3 is CASSYSGTGNYGYTF. For the CDR3, the DNA is TGTGCCAGCAGTTACAGCGGGACAGGGAACTATGGCTACACCTTC.

The chain couples TRBV10-3 to TRBJ1-1; D unclear. Looked up from germline, CDR1 is ENHRY and CDR2 is SYGVKD. The CDR3 is 11 amino acids. V lost 3 bases to trimming and J lost 11 bases, with 10 bases between them. CDR3 region: CAISEDRSAFF. The CDR3 DNA reads as TGTGCCATCAGTGAAGACCGATCGGCTTTCTTT.

This clonotype has just a few counts. As DNA, the CDR3 is TGTGCCACCAGTTTCGGGGGGTCCTACAATGAGCAGTTCTTC. This codes for CATSFGGSYNEQFF. The V call is TRBV24-1, the J call TRBJ2-1, with 7 bases that match TRBD2. Germline CDR1 reads KGHDR; CDR2 reads SFDVKD. Germline trimming cut 6 bases from V and 1 base from J; bases unmatched to any gene: 2. The CDR3 loop spans 14 amino acids.

In this sample, this clonotype turned up many times. This chain connects TRBV18 to TRBJ1-6; D remains ambiguous. With 3 bases removed from V and 10 bases from J, the gap between germline ends came to 7 bases. CDR1 is KGHSH and CDR2 is LQKENI in the germline V gene. The CDR3 is 12 residues long. The CDR3 here is CASSPVGSPLHF. In DNA form, the CDR3 reads TGTGCCAGCTCACCTGTGGGCTCACCCCTCCACTTT.

The table lists this clonotype with many counts. This sequence joins TRBV5-1 and TRBJ2-7; TRBD1 is a possible D gene (5 bases). The germline V and J ends were trimmed by 0 bases and 5 bases, with 15 bases remaining between them. This CDR3 is 15 amino acids long. Germline CDR1 SGHRS, CDR2 YFSETQ. CDR3 amino acids: CASSLAGQGGDEQYV. The CDR3 nucleotides read TGCGCCAGCAGCTTGGCCGGGCAGGGTGGTGACGAGCAGTACGTC.

Worth noting for this clonotype: A much larger clonotype is one base distant, so this may be a read error. The CDR3 sequence: CASTKGRNTGELFF. The DNA of the CDR3 is TGTGCCAGCACGAAGGGACGGAACACCGGGGAGCTGTTTTTT. The V and J genes are TRBV2 and TRBJ2-2; D may correspond to TRBD1 or TRBD2 (5 bases each). This CDR3 is built from 14 residues. Trimming stripped 7 bases from V and 1 base from J, with 10 bases between. Germline CDR1 SNHLY, CDR2 FYNNEI.

This clonotype was seen repeatedly, ten times or more. The rearrangement uses TRBV7-2 and TRBJ2-1, with 12 bases that match TRBD2. The J segment lost 10 bases and the V segment lost 5 bases, leaving 9 bases of the junction unmatched. The CDR3 runs 15 residues. Germline V gives CDR1 SGHTA, CDR2 FQGNSA. The CDR3 is CASSLLAGGPGEQFF. The CDR3 nucleotides read TGTGCCAGCAGCCTGCTAGCGGGGGGGCCCGGGGAGCAGTTCTTC. The variable domain in full, with the rest retrieved from reference TRBV7-2 and TRBJ2-1, is GAGVSQSPSNKVTEKGKDVELRCDPISGHTALYWYRQSLGQGLEFLIYFQGNSAPDKSGLPSDRFSAERTGGSVSTLTIQRTQQEDSAVYLCASSLLAGGPGEQFFGPGTRLTVL.

At least ten counts were recorded for this clonotype. This chain links TRBV3-1 with TRBJ2-3; 7 bases are shared with TRBD2. Germline lookup yields CDR1 LGHDT and CDR2 YNNKEL (reference sequence). V shed 4 bases and J 4 bases; nucleotides not matched to a gene: 8. This CDR3 region has 15 residues. CDR3 bases: TGTGCCAGCAGCCCTGGGGGGGTCCGAGCAGATACGCAGTATTTT. This gives the protein CASSPGGVRADTQYF.

This clonotype has ten or more counts. This chain links TRBV3-1 with TRBJ1-2; possible D gene TRBD1, 6 bases. This CDR3 is 14 amino acids long. Trimming shortened V by 4 bases and J by 4 bases, and 13 bases separated the two germline ends. Germline V gives CDR1 LGHDT, CDR2 YNNKEL (reference sequence). This CDR3 is CASSPHGGPYGYTF. Here the CDR3 DNA reads TGTGCCAGCAGCCCCCATGGGGGGCCCTATGGCTACACCTTC.

This clonotype has a count of ten or more. V is TRBV6-5 and J is TRBJ1-4; D gene uncertain. Germline V gene sequence: CDR1 MNHEY, CDR2 SVGAGI. V shed 6 bases and J shed 6 bases, with 14 bases lying between them. The CDR3 covers 14 residues. CDR3 coding DNA: TGTGCCAGCAGCCGCCGCCCGGTCGATGAAAAACTGTTTTTT. Amino acid sequence: CASSRRPVDEKLFF.

The table lists this clonotype with many counts. The gene calls are TRBV4-3 and TRBJ1-6, with TRBD1 identical over 7 bases. The V and J ends lost 4 bases and 7 bases, in that order; junction bases with no gene match: 10. Germline lookup yields CDR1 LGHNA and CDR2 YSLEER. The CDR3 runs to 16 residues. CDR3 DNA: TGCGCCAGCAGCCCACAGGGGAGGAGAGGAAATTCACCCCTCCACTTT. It yields the protein CASSPQGRRGNSPLHF.